This T cell receptor beta chain appears in the sequencing data of a study of technical replicates of blood from several donors (dated by TCRdb to 2015 to 2018). The V end loses 1 base and the J end loses 10 bases, and a stretch of 14 bases separates them. The CDR3 covers 14 residues, taking in both the cysteine and the phenylalanine. Just the 42-base CDR3 DNA is kept, in frame starting at base 1. CDR1 and CDR2, looked up from the germline V gene (reference sequence), are GTSNPN and SVGIG. Comments on this clone: Its antigen is currently not known. Base-call qualities are not available, and no considerably larger clone is one nucleotide away.

Library generation was performed with the immunoSEQ multiplex PCR assay. The table was pulled from immuneACCESS by TCRdb, which kept in-frame rearrangements only. Such tables lose some clones; where checked, under half of the loss comes from unresolved V genes, and the rest has no known cause. In all, the sample holds 50,000 to 70,000 clones, and 80% to 95% of those were seen once. The ten largest account for 3.5% to 4.5% of the sample. The TCR comes from a human donor in good health. Some clones in this sample may be carry-over from other donors' samples. The V and J genes are TRBV30 and TRBJ1-6; 6 matching bases give a weak D call of TRBD1. The source material was PBMCs. The DNA is as follows: TGTGCCTGGAGTGGCGGGGGCGCAGGGTCACCCCTCCACTTT. Translated, this gives CAWSGGGAGSPLHF. Outside the CDR3, residues come from the reference TRBV30 and TRBJ1-6 proteins, so the full variable domain is: SQTIHQWPATLVQPVGSPLSLECTVEGTSNPNLYWYRQAAGRGLQLLFYSVGIGQISSEVPQNLSASRPQDRQFILSSKKLLLSDSGFYLCAWSGGGAGSPLHFGNGTRLTVT.